A selection of T cell receptor beta chains follows, all from one sample in a study of T cells in Graves' hyperthyroidism and ophthalmopathy. TCRdb ran MiXCR on the multiplex PCR reads and lists one entry per CDR3 protein. The sample shows a few hundred thousand distinct CDR3 sequences, roughly 50% of them seen only once. Sequencing used peripheral blood or thyroid tissue (not recorded which). Receptors originate from a woman between 18 and 30 years old with Graves' hyperthyroidism. The CDR3 runs from the conserved cysteine through the conserved F or W. D genes are given only for firm matches. Size values are once, few and many counts, or a class for expanded clones, and some rows have none.

j_call | d_call | v_call | clone_size | cdr3_aa | cdr3_nt
TRBJ2-3 | TRBD2 | TRBV7-9 | NA | CASSLSPKTSGTDTQYF | TGTGCCAGCAGCTTATCCCCAAAGACTAGCGGCACAGATACGCAGTATTTT
TRBJ1-1 | TRBD1 | TRBV7-8 | NA | CASSLEGAENTEAFF | TGTGCCAGCAGCTTGGAGGGGGCAGAGAACACTGAAGCTTTCTTT
TRBJ1-2 | NA | TRBV6-5 | many | CASSQEMDRSGYTF | TGTGCCAGCAGCCAAGAAATGGACAGATCTGGCTACACCTTC
TRBJ2-2 | NA | TRBV18 | NA | CASSPTRRVSGELFF | TGTGCCAGCTCACCGACCCGCAGGGTCTCCGGGGAGCTGTTTTTT
TRBJ2-2 | NA | TRBV5-1 | many | CASSLEGVNTGELFF | TGTGCCAGCAGCTTAGAAGGGGTTAACACCGGGGAGCTGTTTTTT
TRBJ2-5 | NA | TRBV7-2 | many | CASSFYLSQETQYF | TGTGCCAGCAGCTTTTATCTCAGTCAAGAGACCCAGTACTTC
TRBJ1-5 | NA | TRBV7-8 | NA | CASSSSAGGYEQPQHF | TGTGCCAGCAGCTCATCAGCGGGAGGGTACGAGCAGCCCCAGCATTTT
TRBJ2-2 | TRBD1 | TRBV7-9 | NA | CASSVRQGVGNTGELFF | TGTGCCAGCAGCGTGCGACAGGGGGTTGGAAACACCGGGGAGCTGTTTTTT
TRBJ2-7 | TRBD2 | TRBV7-8 | NA | CASSQLTSGFPYEQYF | TGTGCCAGCAGCCAATTGACTAGCGGGTTTCCCTACGAGCAGTACTTC
TRBJ2-7 | TRBD1 | TRBV6-4 | few | CASSEGPGQGYEQYF | TGTGCCAGCAGTGAAGGTCCGGGACAGGGGTACGAGCAGTACTTC
TRBJ2-2 | NA | TRBV20-1 | many | CSARVSAGDTGELFF | TGCAGTGCTAGAGTATCGGCGGGTGACACCGGGGAGCTGTTTTTT